A single sample is the source of the 19 T cell receptor beta chains below, sequenced in a study of cytomegalovirus exposure and HLA in healthy donors. Only in-frame clones appear in the TCRdb table, and some are missing; sequencing was by immunoSEQ multiplex PCR. The sample holds tens of thousands of clones; about 87% are singletons and the top ten take 3% to 4%. The sequencing input was PBMCs. The receptors were gathered from a woman between 18 and 29 years old in good health and CMV-seropositive.

The V gene is TRBV5-3, the J gene TRBJ1-1, with D hard to call. TRBV5-3 is assigned to the ORF class and has an uncertain function. This CDR3 is 11 amino acids long. V lost 4 bases to trimming and J lost 2 bases, with 3 bases between them. The CDR3 DNA sequence: TGTGCCAGAAGCCATAACACTGAAGCTTTCTTT. Protein product: CARSHNTEAFF.

This chain joins TRBV29-1 and TRBJ2-5; D not resolved. This CDR3 comprises 12 residues. In germline, CDR1 is SQVTM, CDR2 ANQGSEA. V was shortened by 7 bases and J by 1 base, with 10 bases between the two germline ends. The CDR3 reads CSAGNTQETQYF. CDR3 bases: TGCAGCGCTGGCAACACCCAAGAGACCCAGTACTTC.

The rearrangement uses TRBV16 and TRBJ2-4; D may be TRBD2 (6 bases). Germline CDR1 KGHSY, CDR2 FQNENV. Trimming stripped 0 bases from V and 0 bases from J, with 18 bases between. The CDR3 consists of 19 residues. The CDR3 DNA reads as TGTGCCAGCAGCCAATCGGCTAGCGAGGGGTTCCTAGCCAAAAACATTCAGTACTTC. Encoded protein: CASSQSASEGFLAKNIQYF.

This clone showed up just once. The chain links TRBV2 to TRBJ2-3; a possible D gene is TRBD1 (5 bases). The CDR3 contains 14 residues. Trimming took off 4 bases at V and 2 bases at J, with 10 bases between the two ends. Germline V CDR1 and CDR2: SNHLY, FYNNEI. CDR3: CASSVGANTDTQYF. CDR3 sequence (DNA): TGTGCCAGCAGTGTAGGGGCCAACACAGATACGCAGTATTTT. Variable domain in full (rest from reference TRBV2 and TRBJ2-3): EPEVTQTPSHQVTQMGQEVILRCVPISNHLYFYWYRQILGQKVEFLVSFYNNEISEKSEIFDDQFSVERPDGSNFTLKIRSTKLEDSAMYFCASSVGANTDTQYFGPGTRLTVL.

This rearrangement joins TRBV7-2 to TRBJ2-5; 7 bases are shared with TRBD1. The CDR3 runs to 11 residues. CDR1 and CDR2 from the germline V gene are SGHTA and FQGNSA. The trim removed 6 bases at V and 11 bases at J, leaving 6 bases unmatched. The CDR3 loop reads CASSSMGQQYF. The CDR3 DNA sequence: TGTGCCAGCAGTTCCATGGGACAGCAGTACTTC.

The rearrangement links TRBV27 to TRBJ1-2; TRBD1 matches 8 bases. This CDR3 region has 16 residues. Trimming at V came to 5 bases and at J to 3 bases, leaving 11 bases not matched to a gene. Germline CDR1 MNHEY, CDR2 SMNVEV (reference sequence). This CDR3 is CASSQDPRGRDYGYTF. CDR3 sequence (DNA): TGTGCCAGCAGTCAGGACCCCAGGGGGCGAGACTATGGCTACACCTTC.

This chain uses TRBV19 with TRBJ1-5; possibly TRBD1 for D (5 bases). V was cut by 5 bases and J by 2 bases, with 22 bases left in between. This CDR3 has 18 residues. Germline CDR1 is LNHDA and CDR2 is SQIVND (reference sequence). CDR3 residues: CASSAAPRGGLGNQPQHF. The DNA of the CDR3 is TGTGCCAGTAGTGCCGCCCCTAGGGGTGGGCTTGGCAATCAGCCCCAGCATTTT.

The J gene is TRBJ1-2, the V gene TRBV5-4; D possibly corresponds to TRBD1 (5 bases). The CDR3 extends over 14 amino acids. Germline V lookup: CDR1 SGHNT, CDR2 YYREEE (reference sequence). Trimming stripped 4 bases from V and 4 bases from J, with 14 bases between. The DNA for the CDR3 is TGTGCCAGCAGCCCAGCCGGGGGTGGCTATGGCTACACCTTC. This gives the protein CASSPAGGGYGYTF.

In regard to this clone: An end of the junction differs from the germline gene, which may be a read error. The V gene is TRBV14, the J gene TRBJ1-1, with D possibly being TRBD1 (5 bases). Germline V gene sequence: CDR1 SGHDN, CDR2 FVKESK. The CDR3 runs to 15 residues. As DNA, the CDR3 is TGTGCCAGCAGCCAAGTCCTCGGGGGGAACCCTGAAGCTTTCTTT. Its protein is CASSQVLGGNPEAFF. The complete variable domain, with remaining parts taken from reference TRBV14 and TRBJ1-1, reads EAGVTQFPSHSVIEKGQTVTLRCDPISGHDNLYWYRRVMGKEIKFLLHFVKESKQDESGMPNNRFLAERTGGTYSTLKVQPAELEDSGVYFCASSQVLGGNPEAFFGQGTRLTVV.

The V call is TRBV7-8, the J call TRBJ2-7, with D tentatively TRBD2 (6 bases). Germline loops: CDR1 SGHVS, CDR2 FQNEAQ. V lost 1 base and J 0 bases, leaving 13 bases between the germline ends. The CDR3 length is 16 residues. The CDR3 reads CASSLGPRGSSYEQYF. Written as DNA, the CDR3 is TGTGCCAGCAGCTTAGGTCCGCGGGGAAGCTCCTACGAGCAGTACTTC.

The chain uses TRBV19 and TRBJ2-6, with 7 bases aligning to TRBD2. Germline assignment: CDR1 LNHDA and CDR2 SQIVND (reference sequence). Trimming took 3 bases from V and 2 from J; bases not matched to a gene: 7. This CDR3 has 17 residues. This chain's CDR3 is CASSIWRESTGANVLTF. The CDR3 DNA reads as TGTGCCAGTAGTATCTGGCGGGAGTCGACTGGGGCCAACGTCCTGACTTTC.

This clone has a single count. J is TRBJ2-5 and V is TRBV30; the D is unclear. Germline V gives CDR1 GTSNPN, CDR2 SVGIG (reference sequence). This CDR3 region has 11 residues. The V gene lost 0 bases and the J gene lost 5 bases, with 4 bases spanning the gap. The CDR3 DNA is TGTGCCTGGAGTGTAAGCGAGACCCAGTACTTC. Protein sequence: CAWSVSETQYF. Drawing the rest from reference TRBV30 and TRBJ2-5, the complete variable domain is SQTIHQWPATLVQPVGSPLSLECTVEGTSNPNLYWYRQAAGRGLQLLFYSVGIGQISSEVPQNLSASRPQDRQFILSSKKLLLSDSGFYLCAWSVSETQYFGPGTRLLVL.

The chain links TRBV4-3 to TRBJ1-1; the D is unclear. The CDR3 sequence is 13 residues long. The V gene's germline CDR1 is LGHNA and CDR2 YSLEER. Trimming removed 1 base from V and 8 bases from J, with 11 bases in between. The CDR3 nucleotides read TGCGCCAGCAGCCAAGGTCCCGACTCGGAAGCTTTCTTT. Its translation: CASSQGPDSEAFF.

This rearrangement joins TRBV2 to TRBJ2-7; D may be TRBD2 (5 bases). The germline V gene encodes CDR1 SNHLY and CDR2 FYNNEI. Trimming pared 6 bases from V and 3 bases from J, leaving 15 bases between. CDR3 size: 14 residues. The CDR3 spells CASRNRDNSYEQYF. Here the CDR3 DNA reads TGTGCCAGCAGAAACCGGGATAACAGCTACGAGCAGTACTTC.

This chain connects TRBV7-6 to TRBJ2-3, with D possibly being TRBD2 (5 bases). Germline V gives CDR1 SGHVS, CDR2 FNYEAQ. This CDR3 has 15 amino acids. V lost 1 base, J lost 4 bases, and 12 bases lay in between. The CDR3 spells CASSLVSGKSDTQYF. CDR3 nucleotide sequence: TGTGCCAGCAGCTTAGTTTCGGGAAAATCAGATACGCAGTATTTT.

This clone was observed a handful of times. The rearrangement joins TRBV6-6 to TRBJ2-5; a weak D match, TRBD2 (5 bases). V gave up 8 bases and J gave up 4 bases, with 11 bases separating them. CDR1 is MNHNY, CDR2 SVGAGI, per germline (reference sequence). The CDR3 covers 12 residues. The CDR3 reads CASSRTGETQYF. The CDR3 DNA sequence: TGTGCCAGCTCCCGGACTGGAGAGACCCAGTACTTC.

CDR3 nucleotide sequence: TGTGCCAGCCGAGCGGGAGAGAAGACCCAGTACTTC. Encoded protein: CASRAGEKTQYF. The rearrangement links TRBV28 to TRBJ2-5; 8 bases match TRBD2. The CDR3 spans 12 residues. V shed 8 bases and J 6 bases; nucleotides not matched to a gene: 5. Germline CDR1 reads MDHEN; CDR2 reads SYDVKM.

The rearrangement joins TRBV10-2 to TRBJ1-1; TRBD1 aligns across 8 bases. Germline assignment: CDR1 WSHSY and CDR2 SAAADI. The CDR3 has 14 amino acids. V lost 5 bases and J lost 3; bases outside the gene matches: 5. As DNA, the CDR3 is TGCGCCAGCAGTCTACAGGGGGGGGACACTGAAGCTTTCTTT. This codes for CASSLQGGDTEAFF.

This sequence joins TRBV9 and TRBJ2-3; 9 bases are shared with TRBD2. J gave up 3 bases and V 6 bases, and 5 bases lay outside the gene matches. The CDR3 spans 14 residues. CDR1 SGDLS and CDR2 YYNGEE come from the germline V gene. The CDR3 bases are TGTGCCAGCACGGCGGGGGGGAGTACAGATACGCAGTATTTT. The encoded protein is CASTAGGSTDTQYF.